A selection of T cell receptor beta chains follows, all from one sample in a study of blood T cell repertoires in COVID-19. Profiling relied on immunoSEQ multiplex PCR, and the TCRdb table lists in-frame clones only, not all of them. The repertoire consists of around 45,000 clones, with 70% to 90% occurring once and the leading ten covering about 9.2%. Sequencing used peripheral blood. Receptors were obtained from a human donor in a cohort sampled during active COVID-19. Each CDR3 is given with its conserved first and last residue. A D gene is named only where the DNA matches it firmly. Clone size is given for some rows only: seen once, a few or many times, or a class if the clone is expanded.

clone size	V gene	J gene	D gene	CDR3 protein	CDR3 DNA
-	TRBV19	TRBJ2-3	TRBD2	CASSPTGTRADTQYF	TGTGCCAGTAGTCCCACCGGGACTAGAGCAGATACGCAGTATTTT
once	TRBV7-7	TRBJ1-2	-	CASSWPVTAGLDNYGYTF	TGTGCTAGCAGCTGGCCGGTGACAGCCGGTTTGGATAACTATGGCTACACCTTC
-	TRBV24-1	TRBJ2-1	-	CATSASPRGGVSNEQFF	TGTGCCACCAGTGCCTCCCCGCGAGGGGGAGTCTCCAATGAGCAGTTCTTC
-	TRBV5-1	TRBJ1-1	-	CASSLRQASSEAFF	TGCGCCAGCAGCTTGCGACAGGCGTCTTCTGAAGCTTTCTTT
-	TRBV6-2/TRBV6-3	TRBJ2-5	TRBD2	CASSPSGGGVFQETQYF	TGTGCCAGCAGCCCGTCGGGAGGGGGAGTCTTCCAAGAGACCCAGTACTTC
-	TRBV19	TRBJ2-4	TRBD1	CASSPTGGAKNIQYF	TGTGCCAGTAGCCCGACAGGGGGCGCCAAAAACATTCAGTACTTC
-	TRBV5-1	TRBJ1-5	-	CASSQIPGQPQHF	TGCGCCAGCAGCCAAATCCCGGGACAGCCCCAGCATTTT
once	TRBV12-3/TRBV12-4	TRBJ2-3	-	CASRAGLLLQYF	TGTGCCAGCAGGGCGGGTCTTCTACTCCAGTATTTT
-	TRBV20-1	TRBJ1-2	-	CSAAPNYGYTF	TGCAGTGCTGCGCCTAACTATGGCTACACCTTC
-	TRBV9	TRBJ1-1	-	CASSVAGNTEAFF	TGTGCCAGCAGCGTAGCGGGGAACACTGAAGCTTTCTTT
-	TRBV5-5	TRBJ1-1	TRBD1	CASSLRQGGWLANTEAFF	TGTGCCAGCAGCCTAAGACAGGGAGGATGGTTGGCCAACACTGAAGCTTTCTTT
-	TRBV7-8	TRBJ2-5	-	CASWDTGSRETQYF	TGTGCCAGCTGGGACACAGGGTCCCGAGAGACCCAGTACTTC
-	TRBV7-9	TRBJ2-2	-	CASSLDAAQDTGELFF	TGTGCCAGCAGCTTAGATGCAGCCCAGGACACCGGGGAGCTGTTTTTT
-	TRBV5-4	TRBJ2-5	TRBD1	CASSLQDRAQYF	TGTGCCAGCAGCCTACAGGACAGGGCCCAGTACTTC
-	TRBV6-5	TRBJ2-7	TRBD2	CASTGAGPSYEQYF	TGTGCCAGCACCGGAGCGGGGCCCTCCTACGAGCAGTACTTC
-	TRBV6-2/TRBV6-3	TRBJ2-2	-	CASSYFGGTGELFF	TGTGCCAGCAGTTATTTCGGGGGAACCGGGGAGCTGTTTTTT